This T cell receptor beta chain was identified in a study of blood T cell repertoires in COVID-19. The method was immunoSEQ multiplex PCR; TCRdb's version includes in-frame clones alone and lacks a portion of them. The sample lists 200,000 to 300,000 clones; 65% to 85% were seen once. This CDR3 region has 15 residues. V lost 5 bases, J lost 7 bases, and 4 bases stayed unmatched. Germline values: CDR1 SGHAT, CDR2 FQNNGV. Sequencing used peripheral blood. This chain connects TRBV11-2 to TRBJ2-1; TRBD2 agrees at 14 bases. This sequence was found in a woman of 80 years or more with acute or convalescent COVID-19. The CDR3 DNA is TGTGCCAGCAGCCCGGGACTAGCGGGGGAAAATGAGCAGTTCTTC. Its protein is CASSPGLAGENEQFF. Supplemented by reference TRBV11-2 and TRBJ2-1, the full variable domain reads EAGVAQSPRYKIIEKRQSVAFWCNPISGHATLYWYQQILGQGPKLLIQFQNNGVVDDSQLPKDRFSAERLKGVDSTLKIQPAKLEDSAVYLCASSPGLAGENEQFFGPGTRLTVL.